These 23 T cell receptor beta chains were all obtained from the same sample, sequenced in a study of vaccination effects on CD4 cells after COVID-19 (dated by TCRdb to 2022 to 2024). To identify antigen-specific CD4+ T cell clonotypes by their expansion, the ViraFEST assay first stimulated PBMC with viral peptide pools and then applied TCR sequencing. After approximately 11 days of culture, CD4+ T cells were isolated with the EasySep CD4+ T cell isolation kit. Participants received two doses of either the BNT162b2 or the mRNA-1273 mRNA SARS-CoV-2 vaccine. These receptors' targets are unknown. The library was obtained by the immunoSEQ multiplex PCR assay. Sourced from immuneACCESS, this table was stored by TCRdb with only in-frame sequences that have V and J called. A share of the clones is absent; for the studies checked, an unresolved V gene accounts for under half, and the remainder has no known explanation. For this sample there are approximately 12,000 clones; approximately 71% appear just once. The ten largest clones add up to around 8.6% of the sample.

The sequencing here drew on CD4+ T cells from PBMCs cultured with SARS-CoV-2 spike peptides, taken after COVID-19 vaccination. The label giving this sample's cell subset or site can be read as: SARS-CoV-2 spike overlapping peptide pool stimulation. These receptors came from a human donor who received a COVID-19 vaccine.

This clone was seen a handful of times. V and J are TRBV27 and TRBJ1-2, with 9 bases matching TRBD1. The V gene end was trimmed by 5 bases and the J gene end by 4 bases; junction bases not matched to a gene: 5. The CDR3 has 14 amino acids. Germline CDR1 and CDR2: MNHEY and SMNVEV (reference sequence). Here the CDR3 DNA reads TGTGCCAGCAGTGTGGGACAGGGTGCCTATGGCTACACCTTC. Translated: CASSVGQGAYGYTF.

This clone was observed a single time. The rearrangement uses TRBV28 and TRBJ1-1, with TRBD1 matching over 8 bases. The germline CDR1 and CDR2 sequences are MDHEN and SYDVKM. Trimming removed 0 bases from V and 3 bases from J; junction bases left unmatched: 3. The CDR3 covers 15 residues. CDR3 sequence (DNA): TGTGCCAGCAGTTTATGGGCGACAGGGGACACTGAAGCTTTCTTT. Its translation is CASSLWATGDTEAFF.

The CDR3 reads CASRQVKGSRDRAIEAFF. The CDR3 bases are TGTGCCAGCCGACAAGTAAAGGGGAGCCGGGACAGGGCCATCGAAGCTTTCTTT. J is TRBJ1-1 and V is TRBV11-2, with 9 bases matching TRBD1. The CDR3 has 18 residues. The V gene's germline CDR1 is SGHAT and CDR2 FQNNGV. V dropped 8 bases and J dropped 8; count of bases not matched to a gene: 24.

The rearrangement links TRBV14 to TRBJ2-7; D gene unclear. The CDR3 is 11 amino acids. V was pared by 1 base and J by 4 bases, with 2 bases between. Germline-derived CDR1 and CDR2 are SGHDN and FVKESK. CDR3 protein: CASSQGYEQYF. For the CDR3, the DNA is TGTGCCAGCAGCCAAGGATACGAGCAGTACTTC. The whole variable domain, filled in from reference TRBV14 and TRBJ2-7, reads EAGVTQFPSHSVIEKGQTVTLRCDPISGHDNLYWYRRVMGKEIKFLLHFVKESKQDESGMPNNRFLAERTGGTYSTLKVQPAELEDSGVYFCASSQGYEQYFGPGTRLTVT.

This chain uses TRBV5-1 with TRBJ2-1; 7 nucleotides agree with TRBD2. The CDR3 is 14 amino acids. CDR1 is SGHRS, CDR2 YFSETQ, per germline. Germline trimming cut 3 bases from V and 4 bases from J; bases unmatched to any gene: 4. The CDR3 nucleotides are TGCGCCAGCAGCTCAGCGGGGTCTTACAATGAGCAGTTCTTC. It is translated as CASSSAGSYNEQFF.

V usage is TRBV7-3 and J usage is TRBJ1-5; TRBD1 aligns across 7 bases. Losses at the gene ends were 2 bases for V and 10 bases for J; bases not matched to a gene: 5. The CDR3 runs 13 residues. In germline, CDR1 is SGHTA, CDR2 FQGTGA. CDR3 sequence (DNA): TGTGCCAGCAGCTTAGACAGGGCGTCACCCCAGCATTTT. Translating gives CASSLDRASPQHF.

CDR3 amino acids: CASSPNPRGGGGTQYF. CDR3 sequence (DNA): TGTGCCAGCAGCCCTAACCCCCGGGGGGGCGGTGGGACCCAGTACTTC. The rearrangement links TRBV5-6 to TRBJ2-5; TRBD2 matches at 8 bases. Germline trimming cut 4 bases from V and 7 bases from J; bases unmatched to any gene: 15. This CDR3 has 16 residues. Germline V gives CDR1 SGHDT, CDR2 YYEEEE.

This chain links TRBV12-3 or TRBV12-4 with TRBJ1-2; D is uncertain. The CDR3 totals 12 residues. Trimming shortened V by 6 bases and J by 3 bases, and 8 bases separated the two germline ends. The CDR3 nucleotides are TGTGCCAGCAGCGTCAACTACTATGGCTACACCTTC. As protein: CASSVNYYGYTF.

The chain carries TRBV6-5 and TRBJ2-3, with D hard to call. V lost 2 bases to trimming and J lost 2 bases, with 5 bases between them. The CDR3 is 13 residues long. CDR1 MNHEY and CDR2 SVGAGI come from the germline V gene. The chain's CDR3 is CASSYPYTDTQYF. Here the CDR3 DNA reads TGTGCCAGCAGTTACCCCTACACAGATACGCAGTATTTT.

This sequence joins TRBV5-4 and TRBJ1-1; D might be TRBD1 (5 bases). V was pared by 4 bases and J by 1 base, with 11 bases between. Germline V CDR1 and CDR2: SGHNT, YYREEE (reference sequence). This CDR3 is 14 amino acids long. CDR3 residues: CASSQGQKNTEAFF. The CDR3 DNA reads TGTGCCAGCAGCCAAGGACAAAAGAACACTGAAGCTTTCTTT.

V gene TRBV18 combines with J gene TRBJ2-5, with 7 bases lining up with TRBD2. V dropped 0 bases and J dropped 1; count of bases not matched to a gene: 5. CDR1 is KGHSH and CDR2 is LQKENI in the germline V gene. The CDR3 loop spans 16 amino acids. CDR3: CASSPPGGSFQETQYF. The DNA of the CDR3 is TGTGCCAGCTCACCACCGGGAGGGTCCTTCCAAGAGACCCAGTACTTC. The full variable domain, in which reference TRBV18 and TRBJ2-5 provide the parts outside the CDR3, is NAGVMQNPRHLVRRRGQEARLRCSPMKGHSHVYWYRQLPEEGLKFMVYLQKENIIDESGMPKERFSAEFPKEGPSILRIQQVVRGDSAAYFCASSPPGGSFQETQYFGPGTRLLVL.

The rearrangement uses TRBV19 and TRBJ2-1; D uncertain. Trimming left V 3 bases short and J 3 bases short, with 6 bases between. The CDR3 has 13 amino acids. CDR1 is LNHDA, CDR2 SQIVND, per germline (reference sequence). The CDR3 nucleotides are TGTGCCAGTAGTATTCTCCACTACAATGAGCAGTTCTTC. This encodes CASSILHYNEQFF.

This clone appeared a single time. The chain employs TRBV5-1 and TRBJ2-1, with D perhaps TRBD1 (7 bases). The CDR3 has 17 residues. Trimming pared 3 bases from V and 4 bases from J, leaving 20 bases between. CDR1 SGHRS and CDR2 YFSETQ come from the germline V gene. CDR3 sequence reads: CASSSIRQGGPYNEQFF. DNA of the CDR3: TGCGCCAGCAGCTCCATTCGACAGGGAGGTCCTTACAATGAGCAGTTCTTC.

The J gene is TRBJ2-3, the V gene TRBV6-6; D gene ambiguous. Trimming removed 5 bases from V and 0 bases from J, with 15 bases in between. The CDR3 totals 16 residues. CDR1 is MNHNY, CDR2 SVGAGI, per germline (reference sequence). CDR3 DNA: TGTGCCAGCAGTCACAGCCGGGCTACTAGCACAGATACGCAGTATTTT. This encodes CASSHSRATSTDTQYF.

The chain carries TRBV7-2 and TRBJ1-5; D is undetermined. The V gene's germline CDR1 is SGHTA and CDR2 FQGNSA. V lost 3 bases and J lost 7, with 10 bases in between. This CDR3 is built from 13 residues. The CDR3 is CASSFRPGQPQHF. CDR3 sequence (DNA): TGTGCCAGCAGCTTTAGACCGGGCCAGCCCCAGCATTTT.

The chain joins TRBV19 to TRBJ1-1, with D unresolved. CDR1 and CDR2 (germline): LNHDA, SQIVND (reference sequence). This CDR3 contains 13 residues. The V and J ends lost 6 bases and 0 bases respectively, with 8 bases between them. CDR3 nucleotide sequence: TGTGCCAGTAGCCTCAAGGTGAACACTGAAGCTTTCTTT. Its translation: CASSLKVNTEAFF.

The genes are TRBV5-4 and TRBJ2-3; D not resolved. The CDR3 has 11 amino acids. V lost 4 bases, J lost 3 bases, and 3 bases lay in between. In germline, CDR1 is SGHNT, CDR2 YYREEE (reference sequence). CDR3 loop: CASSATDTQYF. Written as DNA, the CDR3 is TGTGCCAGCAGCGCTACAGATACGCAGTATTTT.

This sequence joins TRBV30 and TRBJ1-1; D call uncertain. The germline gives CDR1 GTSNPN, CDR2 SVGIG (reference sequence). V was shortened by 7 bases and J by 3 bases, with 9 bases between the two germline ends. This CDR3 spans 11 amino acids. This CDR3 is CASDLDTEAFF. For the CDR3, the DNA is TGTGCCTCGGATTTGGACACTGAAGCTTTCTTT. The full variable domain, its missing parts supplied by reference TRBV30 and TRBJ1-1, is SQTIHQWPATLVQPVGSPLSLECTVEGTSNPNLYWYRQAAGRGLQLLFYSVGIGQISSEVPQNLSASRPQDRQFILSSKKLLLSDSGFYLCASDLDTEAFFGQGTRLTVV.

The chain employs TRBV12-3 or TRBV12-4 and TRBJ1-2; D gene unclear. The V end lost 5 bases, the J end lost 8 bases, and 12 bases lay between the germline ends. The CDR3 runs to 12 residues. CDR3 in DNA: TGTGCCAGCAGTGGTCCTGGCGCGGGCTACACCTTC. Translating it yields CASSGPGAGYTF.

This clone has only a few counts. The rearrangement links TRBV7-4 to TRBJ1-5; TRBD1 matches at 7 bases. Germline-derived CDR1 and CDR2 are SGHVT and SQSDAQ. This CDR3 contains 17 residues. With 5 bases clipped from V and 2 bases from J, the junction kept 12 bases outside the gene matches. CDR3 region: CASSPGTVLWGNQPQHF. CDR3 in DNA: TGTGCCAGCAGCCCAGGGACAGTGCTTTGGGGCAATCAGCCCCAGCATTTT.

This clone was found a few times. The chain joins TRBV2 to TRBJ1-1; 7 bases line up with TRBD1. V was clipped by 8 bases and J by 4 bases; unmatched bases: 7. The CDR3 totals 13 residues. In germline, CDR1 is SNHLY, CDR2 FYNNEI. The CDR3 here is CASGQGESTEAFF. CDR3 bases: TGTGCCAGCGGCCAGGGGGAGAGCACTGAAGCTTTCTTT.

The genes are TRBV9 and TRBJ2-7; D is tentatively TRBD1 or TRBD2 (5 bases each). The CDR3 has 13 amino acids. The germline V and J ends were trimmed by 3 bases and 2 bases, with 9 bases remaining between them. Germline CDR1 SGDLS, CDR2 YYNGEE. The CDR3 loop is CASSGGNTYEQYF. In DNA, the CDR3 is TGTGCCAGCAGCGGGGGGAATACCTACGAGCAGTACTTC.

This chain uses TRBV30 with TRBJ1-5, with D maybe TRBD1 (5 bases). This CDR3 comprises 17 residues. The V and J ends lost 3 bases and 0 bases respectively, with 18 bases between them. Looked up from germline, CDR1 is GTSNPN and CDR2 is SVGIG (reference sequence). Written as DNA, the CDR3 is TGTGCCTGGAGCGCAGTCCGGGGACCATATAGCAATCAGCCCCAGCATTTT. Its protein is CAWSAVRGPYSNQPQHF.